Listed below are T cell receptor beta chains from one sample, sequenced in a study of cytomegalovirus exposure and HLA in healthy donors. The protocol was immunoSEQ multiplex PCR, while the TCRdb copy is restricted to in-frame clones and leaves out a portion. The sample records more than 110,000 clones, roughly 77% being singletons. The sequencing input was PBMCs. These receptor sequences come from a male donor in good health and CMV-seronegative. The CDR3 runs from the conserved cysteine through the conserved F or W. D genes are given only for firm matches. Clone size is not always given. Where it is, it says once, few, many or a class for expanded clones.

TRBJ1-3	.	TRBV10-1	.	TGCGCCCCTTACCCCCCAGTCTCTGGAAACACCATATATTTT	CAPYPPVSGNTIYF
TRBJ2-5	.	TRBV9	TRBD1	TGTGCCAGCAGCGTAGGACAGGGGAAGGTGGAGACCCAGTACTTC	CASSVGQGKVETQYF
TRBJ2-3	medium-sized	TRBV6-4	TRBD2	TGTGCCAGCAGTGAGAGCGGGGGGGCGGCAGATACGCAGTATTTT	CASSESGGAADTQYF
TRBJ2-3	.	TRBV14	.	TGTGCCAGCAGCCTTCCAACAGGGCTTCATATGACAGATACGCAGTATTTT	CASSLPTGLHMTDTQYF
TRBJ1-1	.	TRBV7-6	.	TGTGCCAGCAGCTCGCTGGCGGGGGGAAGCACTGAAGCTTTCTTT	CASSSLAGGSTEAFF
TRBJ2-3	.	TRBV25-1	.	TGTGCCAGCAGTGAACTAGGGATAGGGGCAGATACGCAGTATTTT	CASSELGIGADTQYF
TRBJ2-2	.	TRBV27	.	TGTGCCAGCAGTTTATCGTGGACTGCTAACACCGGGGAGCTGTTTTTT	CASSLSWTANTGELFF
TRBJ2-1	.	TRBV7-9	TRBD2	TGTGCCAGCAGTCCTAGCGGGACTTCCTACAATGAGCAGTTCTTC	CASSPSGTSYNEQFF
TRBJ1-5	.	TRBV6-4	.	TGTGCCAGCGCGCCTTACAGCAATAGCAATCAGCCCCAGCATTTT	CASAPYSNSNQPQHF
TRBJ2-7	.	TRBV28	.	TGTGCCAGCAGTTCCCTAGACAGAGACTACGAGCAGTACTTC	CASSSLDRDYEQYF
TRBJ2-7	few	TRBV7-9	TRBD1	TGTGCCAGCAGCTTAGAGAGGGACAGGCTCGACGAGCAGTACTTC	CASSLERDRLDEQYF
TRBJ1-2	.	TRBV6-1	TRBD1	TGTGCCAGCAGTGAAGCGCTTCAGGGGGACTCTAGATATGGCTACACCTTC	CASSEALQGDSRYGYTF
TRBJ1-1	.	TRBV7-6	TRBD1	TGTGCCAGCAGCTTAGCCACAGGGGCGCAGGACACTGAAGCTTTCTTT	CASSLATGAQDTEAFF
TRBJ2-1	.	TRBV7-8	.	TGTGCCAGCAGCTTAGGAGTCAGGGGCCCTACAGGGATCTTC	CASSLGVRGPTGIF
TRBJ2-7	once	TRBV27	TRBD2	TGTGCCAGCAGTTTACCCCCATTAGCGGGGAACTCCTACGAGCAGTACTTC	CASSLPPLAGNSYEQYF
TRBJ1-2	.	TRBV6-5	.	TGTGCCAGCAGCGGTGAAGCTAACTATGGCTACACCTTC	CASSGEANYGYTF
TRBJ1-5	.	TRBV10-3	TRBD1	TGTGCCATCAGTCCGGGGACAGGGACCCAGCCCCAGCATTTT	CAISPGTGTQPQHF
TRBJ2-1	.	TRBV27	TRBD2	TGTGCCAGCAAGCGGGAATCATACAATGAGCAGTTCTTC	CASKRESYNEQFF
TRBJ2-5	once	TRBV5-1	TRBD2	TGCGCCAGCAGCGTAGGGACTAGCGGGGGACAAGAGACCCAGTACTTC	CASSVGTSGGQETQYF
TRBJ1-2	.	TRBV5-1	.	TGCGCCAGCAACCGGGGAGGCCGGTACACCTTC	CASNRGGRYTF
TRBJ1-3	.	TRBV4-3	.	TGCGCCAGCAGCCAAGATCTCGGGGGGAGAAACACCATATATTTT	CASSQDLGGRNTIYF
TRBJ2-5	.	TRBV4-3	TRBD1	TGCGCCAGCAGCCAATACTCCGACAGGGCAGAGACCCAGTACTTC	CASSQYSDRAETQYF
TRBJ2-5	.	TRBV12-5	TRBD2	TGTGCTAGTGGTTTGGTAGGGCGGGAGGACCCTCAAGAGACCCAGTACTTC	CASGLVGREDPQETQYF
TRBJ2-1	few	TRBV7-9	.	TGTGCCAGCAGCTTATATGGAGGGGATGAGCAGTTCTTC	CASSLYGGDEQFF
TRBJ2-7	.	TRBV7-7	TRBD2	TGTGCTAGCAGCTTAAGCCCTAGCGGGGGCGAGCAGTACTTC	CASSLSPSGGEQYF
TRBJ2-7	.	TRBV15	.	TGTGCCACCAGCAGGGGCCGGGACTGGCTCTACGAGCAGTACTTC	CATSRGRDWLYEQYF
TRBJ2-1	.	TRBV11-3	TRBD1	TGTGCCAGCAGCTTACAGGGACAGTCGGGCTACAATGAGCAGTTCTTC	CASSLQGQSGYNEQFF
TRBJ2-3	.	TRBV15	.	TGTGCCACCAGCACTGTCGACAGCAAGGGCACAGATACGCAGTATTTT	CATSTVDSKGTDTQYF
TRBJ1-3	.	TRBV7-9	.	TGTGCCAGCAGCTACACAGGGATCTCTGGAAACACCATATATTTT	CASSYTGISGNTIYF
TRBJ2-5	.	TRBV10-1	TRBD2	TGCGCCAGCAGCCGAGGCCAGGCGGGAGGCCAAGAGACCCAGTACTTC	CASSRGQAGGQETQYF
TRBJ2-7	.	TRBV6-5	.	TGTGCCAGCAGTTACCCTAGACAGACGACGTCGTACGAGCAGTACTTC	CASSYPRQTTSYEQYF
TRBJ1-1	.	TRBV6-5	.	TGTGCCAGCAGTTACGAGTCGGGGGTAGGTTACACTGAAGCTTTCTTT	CASSYESGVGYTEAFF
TRBJ1-2	.	TRBV7-9	.	TGTGCCAGCAGCGAACCGGGACTCTCCCCTAACTATGGCTACACCTTC	CASSEPGLSPNYGYTF
TRBJ2-5	.	TRBV19	TRBD2	TGTGCCAGTAGTATAGATCTAGGGCTAGCGGGAGGTTCTATGTACTTC	CASSIDLGLAGGSMYF
TRBJ2-1	once	TRBV19	TRBD2	TGTGCCAGTAGTACCAGCGGACTAGCGGGAGGATATTATGAGCAGTTCTTC	CASSTSGLAGGYYEQFF
TRBJ2-2	.	TRBV27	.	TGTGCCAGCAGTTTAAGGGGCAGGGCGAACACCGGGGAGCTGTTTTTT	CASSLRGRANTGELFF
TRBJ1-6	.	TRBV7-8	.	TGTGCCAGCAGCTTAGAGACAGAAAATTCACCCCTCCACTTT	CASSLETENSPLHF
TRBJ2-1	once	TRBV7-9	TRBD2	TGTGCCAGCAGCCAAGGACTAGCGGCCTACAATGAGCAGTTCTTC	CASSQGLAAYNEQFF
TRBJ1-5	.	TRBV6-5	TRBD1	TGTGCCAGCAGTACAGGGGATCAGCCCCAGCATTTT	CASSTGDQPQHF
TRBJ1-5	.	TRBV12-5	.	TGTGCTAGTGGGGGTACGACAGGACACAATCAGCCCCAGCATTTT	CASGGTTGHNQPQHF